The table lists the clone carrying this T cell receptor beta chain with a few counts. Its target is not known. This sample stems from a study of HIV-infected patients and healthy controls. Study results and limitations: Compared with untreated HIV+ repertoires, healthy controls showed roughly threefold more distinct CDR3s and higher Shannon diversity.

No cell fractionation was done, so the repertoire covers all unsorted peripheral blood T cells. cDNA was made from about 500 ng RNA using alpha and beta constant primers. Using multiplexing indices, alpha and beta chain libraries were generated apart by chain-specific third strand synthesis. TCRdb independently ran MiXCR on the 5' RACE reads; one entry per CDR3 protein. The sample has approximately 11,000 distinct CDR3 sequences, under 6.5% seen once. From germline, CDR1 is SQVTM and CDR2 ANQGSEA. Trimming cost V 4 bases and J 4 bases, with 10 bases left between them. The CDR3 is made up of 12 amino acids.

The chain has TRBV29-1 and TRBJ1-1, with D possibly matching TRBD1 (5 bases). The sequenced sample consisted of blood. The sequence was collected from an adult in good health. CDR3 in amino acids: CSVVGVGTEAFF. The CDR3 DNA reads as TGCAGCGTTGTGGGGGTGGGCACTGAAGCTTTCTTT.